This T cell receptor beta chain was sequenced in a study of Ad26.COV2.S vaccination and SARS-CoV-2 variants. This table comes from immunoSEQ multiplex PCR, and its TCRdb copy is limited to in-frame clones, with some not included. The profile covers approximately 500,000 clones, with about 83% appearing a single time and roughly 13% taken by the ten largest. Treatment in this sample: about 20 received Ad26.COV2.S at low or high dose, single or two shots; 5 received placebo; per-sample allocation not given. Sampling was performed 63 days after the first vaccine or placebo injection. Wuhan-strain SARS-CoV-2 spike was expressed by the Ad26 vector that made up the vaccine. The material sequenced was peripheral blood, taken in a trial of Ad26.COV2.S vaccine versus placebo. The clonotype originates from a person between 18 and 60 years old who received the Ad26.COV2.S COVID-19 vaccine or a placebo.

The DNA of the CDR3 is TGTGCCAGCAGCTCCAAGACTAGCCTAGGGGAGCTGTTTTTT. This encodes CASSSKTSLGELFF. The rearrangement uses TRBV7-2 and TRBJ2-2; TRBD2 matches 7 bases. Germline V gives CDR1 SGHTA, CDR2 FQGNSA. Germline trimming cut 4 bases from V and 8 bases from J; bases unmatched to any gene: 7. The CDR3 sequence is 14 residues long.